The sequence of this T cell receptor beta chain was determined in a study of glioma-infiltrating T cells. Per the germline V gene, CDR1 is DFQATT and CDR2 is SNEGSKA (reference sequence). The CDR3 covers 14 residues. The V gene end was trimmed by 7 bases and the J gene end by 4 bases; junction bases not matched to a gene: 11. Amplification of TCR alpha and beta CDR3 regions from RNA used iRepertoire nested multiplex PCR. In TCRdb, the multiplex PCR reads were re-called with MiXCR into one record per CDR3 protein. The data show under 200,000 distinct CDR3 sequences, approximately 40% seen once. The sequenced sample was glioma tissue, nonneoplastic brain tissue, or PBMCs (not recorded which). J is TRBJ2-3 and V is TRBV20-1, with TRBD2 matching 7 bases. The receptor was isolated from a human donor with low-grade glioma or glioblastoma, undergoing nonglioma brain surgery, or in good health (not recorded which). Here the CDR3 reads CSDGPTSDPDTQYF. CDR3 in DNA: TGCAGTGATGGGCCCACTAGCGATCCAGATACGCAGTATTTT.